These T cell receptor beta chains were read from a single sample in a study of vaccination and CD4 T cells after COVID-19. TCRdb analysed the PCR reads with MiXCR anew, one entry per CDR3 protein. The profile shows more than 20,000 distinct CDR3 sequences, 50% to 65% of them singletons. Their specific antigens are unknown. This material consisted of CD4+ T cells from blood, cultured in vitro, taken before SARS-CoV-2 vaccination. The receptors stem from a human donor who received a COVID-19 vaccine. CDR3s include the opening cysteine and the closing phenylalanine or tryptophan. The D gene is left open where the match is weak. Size is stated for part of the rows, as once, few or many counts, or as a class when the clone is expanded.

v_call	cdr3_length	j_call	clone_size	d_call	cdr3_aa	cdr3_nt
TRBV19	14	TRBJ1-1	.	.	CASGEQGLNTEAFF	TGTGCCAGTGGGGAACAGGGCCTGAACACTGAAGCTTTCTTT
TRBV5-4	14	TRBJ1-2	.	.	CASSLYGLDYGYTF	TGTGCCAGCAGCTTGTACGGGCTCGACTATGGCTACACCTTC
TRBV19	14	TRBJ2-3	.	TRBD2	CASKAGGGADTQYF	TGTGCCAGTAAAGCGGGGGGGGGAGCAGATACGCAGTATTTT
TRBV19	15	TRBJ2-7	once	TRBD1	CASSKATGNSYEQYF	TGTGCCAGTAGTAAAGCGACAGGGAATTCCTACGAGCAGTACTTC
TRBV20-1	12	TRBJ1-1	.	TRBD1	CSASSGGTEAFF	TGCAGTGCTAGTTCAGGGGGCACTGAAGCTTTCTTT
TRBV19	17	TRBJ2-6	.	TRBD1	CASSLGTGKSGANVLTF	TGTGCCAGTAGTCTGGGGACAGGGAAGTCTGGGGCCAACGTCCTGACTTTC
TRBV6-1	12	TRBJ1-5	few	.	CASSEGEGPQHF	TGTGCCAGCAGTGAAGGTGAGGGGCCCCAGCATTTT
TRBV19	17	TRBJ1-6	few	.	CASSMGPGDRTNSPLHF	TGTGCCAGTAGTATGGGTCCGGGCGATCGCACTAATTCACCCCTCCACTTT
TRBV28	14	TRBJ1-2	.	.	CASRGPRDGYGYTF	TGTGCCAGCAGGGGACCAAGGGACGGCTATGGCTACACCTTC
TRBV20-1	15	TRBJ1-2	few	TRBD1	CSARDGAGGDYGYTF	TGCAGTGCTAGAGATGGGGCAGGGGGAGACTATGGCTACACCTTC
TRBV6-5	16	TRBJ1-1	.	.	CASSYSRAGRNTEAFF	TGTGCCAGCAGTTACTCCCGCGCAGGAAGAAACACTGAAGCTTTCTTT
TRBV10-3	16	TRBJ1-3	.	TRBD1	CAISDRDRDKRNTIYF	TGTGCCATCAGTGACCGGGACAGGGATAAGAGAAACACCATATATTTT
TRBV6-5	16	TRBJ2-3	.	TRBD1	CASSYSRGQGTDTQYF	TGTGCCAGCAGTTACTCTCGGGGACAGGGGACAGATACGCAGTATTTT
TRBV7-9	12	TRBJ1-1	few	.	CASRRGVIEAFF	TGTGCCAGCCGTCGGGGTGTCATAGAGGCTTTCTTT
TRBV15	16	TRBJ2-2	few	TRBD2	CATSRAGTSYTGELFF	TGTGCCACCAGCAGAGCCGGGACTAGCTACACCGGGGAGCTGTTTTTT
TRBV20-1	17	TRBJ1-1	few	TRBD1	CSARETGGVTSNTEAFF	TGCAGTGCTAGGGAGACAGGGGGCGTAACGTCGAACACTGAAGCTTTCTTT
TRBV12-3/TRBV12-4	14	TRBJ2-7	.	TRBD1	CASSLGTGEGEQYF	TGTGCCAGCAGTTTGGGGACAGGGGAGGGGGAGCAGTACTTC
TRBV10-2	12	TRBJ1-1	.	.	CASSVRNTEAFF	TGCGCCAGCAGTGTTAGGAACACTGAAGCTTTCTTT
TRBV6-5	15	TRBJ1-6	once	.	CASSYSGQAHSPLHF	TGTGCCAGCAGTTACTCGGGGCAGGCCCATTCACCCCTCCACTTT
TRBV30	13	TRBJ1-1	few	.	CAWRPSLDTEAFF	TGTGCCTGGAGACCCTCACTAGATACTGAAGCTTTCTTT
TRBV21-1	17	TRBJ2-7	.	.	CASSKEGAKEGDYEQYF	TGTGCCAGCAGCAAAGAAGGTGCGAAGGAAGGGGACTACGAGCAGTACTTC
TRBV6-4	11	TRBJ1-1	.	.	CASSTETGAFF	TGTGCCAGCAGTACAGAAACCGGAGCTTTCTTT
TRBV6-1	14	TRBJ2-7	.	.	CASSERGTVFEQYF	TGTGCCAGCAGTGAAAGGGGAACGGTCTTCGAGCAGTACTTC
TRBV30	12	TRBJ1-2	once	.	CAWGNRNYGYTF	TGTGCCTGGGGGAACCGGAACTATGGCTACACCTTC
TRBV18	15	TRBJ1-2	.	.	CASSPPTAQDYGYTF	TGTGCCAGCTCACCACCGACAGCACAAGACTATGGCTACACCTTC